A single sample gave rise to the 21 T cell receptor beta chains below, sequenced in a study of blood T cell repertoires in COVID-19. Assay: immunoSEQ multiplex PCR; the TCRdb copy retains only in-frame clones and omits some. Here the sample spans fewer than 350,000 clones, around 86% being singletons. The source material was peripheral blood. These receptors were obtained from a woman aged 25 to 39 who had recovered from COVID-19.

V usage is TRBV5-1 and J usage is TRBJ2-7, with 11 bases matching TRBD1. Germline V gene data show CDR1 as SGHRS and CDR2 as YFSETQ. The CDR3 has 13 amino acids. The trim removed 6 bases at V and 6 bases at J, leaving 5 bases unmatched. The DNA for the CDR3 is TGCGCCAGCAACCCGGGACAGGGGGGCGAGCAGTACTTC. It yields the protein CASNPGQGGEQYF.

As for this clone: The sample contains more than one DNA sequence encoding this CDR3. This chain connects TRBV15 to TRBJ2-5; 10 bases fit TRBD2. Trimming at V came to 1 base and at J to 3 bases, leaving 5 bases not matched to a gene. Looked up from germline, CDR1 is LNHNV and CDR2 is YYDKDF (reference sequence). The CDR3 is 16 amino acids. In DNA, the CDR3 is TGTGCCACCAGCAGAGGAACTAGCGGGGCAAAAGAGACCCAGTACTTC. Translated: CATSRGTSGAKETQYF.

The V and J genes are TRBV7-2 and TRBJ1-6; D unclear. The germline V gene encodes CDR1 SGHTA and CDR2 FQGNSA. The CDR3 consists of 12 residues. The ends were cut back, 6 bases at V and 5 bases at J, with 5 bases in the middle. The CDR3 coding sequence is TGTGCCAGCAGGCTAAATAATTCACCCCTCCACTTT. Protein sequence: CASRLNNSPLHF.

J is TRBJ1-2 and V is TRBV11-2, with 9 bases that match TRBD1. V dropped 1 base and J dropped 1; count of bases not matched to a gene: 1. The CDR3 has 15 amino acids. The V gene's germline CDR1 is SGHAT and CDR2 FQNNGV. The CDR3 bases are TGTGCCAGCAGCTTAGGGACAGGGGTTAACTATGGCTACACCTTC. Translation: CASSLGTGVNYGYTF.

This chain uses TRBV28 with TRBJ1-2; D unclear. CDR1 is MDHEN, CDR2 SYDVKM, per germline. The V end was cut by 2 bases, the J end by 4 bases, with 8 bases between. CDR3 size: 13 residues. The CDR3 nucleotides are TGTGCCAGCAGTTTACCGGGGTTCTATGGCTACACCTTC. Its protein is CASSLPGFYGYTF.

The CDR3, as DNA: TGTGCCAGCAGTGATGGGTCGGGTGGGAGAGACGAGCAGTACTTC. Amino acid sequence: CASSDGSGGRDEQYF. This chain links TRBV27 with TRBJ2-7, with D maybe TRBD2 (5 bases). Germline CDR1 and CDR2: MNHEY and SMNVEV (reference sequence). The CDR3 runs to 15 residues. V lost 5 bases, J lost 5 bases, and 19 bases lay in between.

The V gene is TRBV6-5, the J gene TRBJ2-7; the match to TRBD2 covers 7 bases. Germline CDR1 reads MNHEY; CDR2 reads SVGAGI. The CDR3 runs to 11 residues. With 7 bases clipped from V and 7 bases from J, the junction kept 4 bases outside the gene matches. The CDR3 DNA reads TGTGCCAGCACCGCCGGGGGGGAGCAGTACTTC. Protein product: CASTAGGEQYF.

The chain combines TRBV7-8 with TRBJ1-4, with a weak D call TRBD1 (5 bases). The germline CDR1 and CDR2 sequences are SGHVS and FQNEAQ. The CDR3 consists of 15 residues. V gave up 4 bases and J gave up 7 bases, with 16 bases separating them. The DNA for the CDR3 is TGTGCCAGCAGCTACGGGGGGAGGGGTGGTGAAAAACTGTTTTTT. It specifies CASSYGGRGGEKLFF.

The chain couples TRBV12-3 or TRBV12-4 to TRBJ1-6; D is unresolved. V was cut by 6 bases and J by 5 bases, with 8 bases left in between. There are 13 residues in the CDR3. The chain's CDR3 is CASRLLDNSPLHF. CDR3 nucleotide sequence: TGTGCCAGCAGACTCCTCGATAATTCACCCCTCCACTTT.

The V and J genes are TRBV6-1 and TRBJ2-2; 8 bases match TRBD1. This CDR3 spans 15 amino acids. Trimming removed 1 base from V and 4 bases from J; junction bases left unmatched: 2. CDR1 MNHNS and CDR2 SASEGT come from the germline V gene. DNA of the CDR3: TGTGCCAGCAGTGAAGAAACAGGGGGCACCGGGGAGCTGTTTTTT. Translating it yields CASSEETGGTGELFF.

This clone appeared a single time. The chain uses TRBV19 and TRBJ1-5; weak D call: TRBD1 (6 bases). This CDR3 is 13 amino acids long. The V end lost 11 bases, the J end lost 0 bases, and 11 bases lay between the germline ends. Germline assignment: CDR1 LNHDA and CDR2 SQIVND (reference sequence). As DNA, the CDR3 is TGTGCCTCCTCAGGGGATAGCAATCAGCCCCAGCATTTT. Translated, it gives CASSGDSNQPQHF.

Of note for this clone: One end of the junction is discordant with germline, which a read error may explain. The chain uses TRBV30 and TRBJ1-6, with D perhaps TRBD1 (6 bases). The length of the CDR3 is 12 residues. The germline V gene has CDR1 GTSNPN and CDR2 SVGIG (reference sequence). This CDR3 reads CAWAPRSGHVDF. DNA of the CDR3: TGTGCCTGGGCCCCTCGATCGGGACACGTTGACTTT.

The sample holds a few counts of this clone. Other DNA sequences of this sample code for an identical CDR3. The V and J genes are TRBV27 and TRBJ1-5; D call uncertain. The CDR3 has 13 residues. Trimming removed 3 bases from V and 6 bases from J, with 9 bases in between. Germline V gene data show CDR1 as MNHEY and CDR2 as SMNVEV (reference sequence). CDR3 loop: CASSLSRSQPQHF. For the CDR3, the DNA is TGTGCCAGCAGTTTGTCCCGTTCTCAGCCCCAGCATTTT.

This chain uses TRBV3-1 (or the pseudogene TRBV3-2) with TRBJ2-7; D gene ambiguous. Germline V gene data show CDR1 as LGHDT and CDR2 as YNNKEL (reference sequence). V was shortened by 6 bases and J by 6 bases, with 15 bases between the two germline ends. The CDR3 has 13 residues. The CDR3 nucleotides read TGTGCCAGCAGTGCTAGAGTCTCGGCCGAGCAGTACTTC. Translation gives CASSARVSAEQYF.

This chain uses TRBV3-1 (or the pseudogene TRBV3-2) with TRBJ1-4; D not certain. The CDR3 contains 14 residues. The germline V and J ends were trimmed by 5 bases and 8 bases, with 15 bases remaining between them. Germline CDR1 reads LGHDT; CDR2 reads YNNKEL (reference sequence). The CDR3 region is CASSTRDRREKLFF. The CDR3 nucleotides read TGTGCCAGCAGCACCCGGGATCGACGAGAAAAACTGTTTTTT.

The rearrangement joins TRBV6-2 or TRBV6-3 to TRBJ1-1, with D perhaps matching TRBD1 (5 bases). The CDR3 is made up of 12 amino acids. Trimming took off 5 bases at V and 6 bases at J, with 10 bases between the two ends. Looked up from germline, CDR1 is MNHEY and CDR2 is SVGEGT. CDR3 amino acids: CASSRGSAEAFF. The CDR3 DNA reads as TGTGCCAGCAGTAGGGGCAGCGCTGAAGCTTTCTTT.

This chain joins TRBV27 and TRBJ1-1; 9 bases are shared with TRBD1. V dropped 1 base and J dropped 5; count of bases not matched to a gene: 11. The germline CDR1 and CDR2 sequences are MNHEY and SMNVEV (reference sequence). The CDR3 runs to 17 residues. The CDR3 protein is CASSLYSLDRGETEAFF. The CDR3, as DNA: TGTGCCAGCAGTTTATATAGTTTGGACAGGGGTGAGACTGAAGCTTTCTTT.

The genes are TRBV30 and TRBJ2-7; D is unresolved. Deletions cut 7 bases from V and 2 bases from J, with 9 bases between. The CDR3 is 11 amino acids. Germline loops: CDR1 GTSNPN, CDR2 SVGIG (reference sequence). As DNA, the CDR3 is TGTGCCTATTCCTCCCCCTACGAGCAGTACTTC. It codes for CAYSSPYEQYF.

The rearrangement joins TRBV5-6 to TRBJ2-7; D might be TRBD2 (7 bases). The CDR3 consists of 16 residues. Germline lookup yields CDR1 SGHDT and CDR2 YYEEEE. V was shortened by 4 bases and J by 3 bases, with 20 bases between the two germline ends. The CDR3 region has the DNA TGTGCCAGCAGCCATGTACCTAGGGGGGGATTCTACGAGCAGTACTTC. This codes for CASSHVPRGGFYEQYF. The variable domain in full, completed from reference TRBV5-6 and TRBJ2-7, reads DAGVTQSPTHLIKTRGQQVTLRCSPKSGHDTVSWYQQALGQGPQFIFQYYEEEERQRGNFPDRFSGHQFPNYSSELNVNALLLGDSALYLCASSHVPRGGFYEQYFGPGTRLTVT.

The chain carries TRBV5-4 and TRBJ2-7; 9 bases align to TRBD2. V gave up 3 bases and J gave up 5 bases; unmatched junction bases: 3. CDR1 and CDR2 (germline): SGHNT, YYREEE (reference sequence). The CDR3 spans 13 residues. DNA of the CDR3: TGTGCCAGCAGCTGGACTAGCGCAGACGAGCAGTACTTC. Its translation is CASSWTSADEQYF.

This chain joins TRBV7-9 and TRBJ2-3; TRBD2 is a possible D gene (6 bases). There are 12 residues in the CDR3. The V gene lost 4 bases and the J gene lost 6 bases, with 8 bases spanning the gap. The V gene's germline CDR1 is SEHNR and CDR2 FQNEAQ (reference sequence). The CDR3 DNA sequence: TGTGCCAGCAGCTCCGGGAGTGATACGCAGTATTTT. It codes for CASSSGSDTQYF.